The clone carrying this TCR beta chain was recorded a few times. This CDR3 spans 17 amino acids. Germline V gene lookup returns CDR1 LNHNV and CDR2 YYDKDF (reference sequence). V dropped 8 bases and J dropped 0; count of bases not matched to a gene: 11. Those patients picked for sequencing had displayed CD8+CD57+ cell expansion on flow cytometry. This entry belongs to a study of CD8+CD57+ T cells in acquired aplastic anemia. Genomic DNA provided the template from which TCR beta VDJ and CDR3 profiles were obtained. TCRdb itself ran the reads through MiXCR, one entry per CDR3 protein. This table holds about 120,000 distinct CDR3 sequences, approximately 61% found once.

This TCR was recovered from a human donor with aplastic anemia. The source material was sorted CD4+, CD8+, or CD8+CD57+ T cells (not recorded which) from PBMCs. The genes are TRBV15 and TRBJ1-1; 11 positions match TRBD1. The CDR3 sequence: CATGSTRTGGLNTEAFF. The CDR3 DNA is TGTGCCACCGGATCCACGCGGACAGGGGGCCTGAACACTGAAGCTTTCTTT.